Here is one T cell receptor (beta chain) with its context. Between the trimmed V and J ends, which lost 7 bases and 2 bases, there was a span of 9 bases. Germline CDR1 and CDR2: LNHDA and SQIVND (reference sequence). The CDR3 is made up of 13 amino acids. Treatment defined: 19 received Ad26.COV2.S at low or high dose, single or two shots; roughly 5 received placebo; per-sample allocation not given. Specimens were obtained on day 63 following the first vaccine or placebo injection. These data belong to a study of Ad26.COV2.S vaccination and SARS-CoV-2 variants. This table comes from immunoSEQ multiplex PCR, and its TCRdb copy is limited to in-frame clones, with some not included. The data show about 400,000 clones, about 80% seen once.

The sequence was obtained from a person aged 18-65 years who received the Ad26.COV2.S COVID-19 vaccine or a placebo. The sample was peripheral blood, taken in a trial of Ad26.COV2.S vaccine versus placebo. This chain joins TRBV19 and TRBJ1-5; possibly TRBD1 for D (5 bases). CDR3 amino acids: CASTKGGNQPQHF. CDR3 sequence (DNA): TGTGCCAGTACTAAAGGGGGCAATCAGCCCCAGCATTTT.